This TCR beta chain derives from a study of cytomegalovirus exposure and HLA in healthy donors. Study results and caveats: Analysis performed later found about 17,000 TCR beta sequences associated with HLA alleles at 0.05 false discovery rate. TCR beta chain V- and J-gene trimming was linked, in a later analysis, to a missense variant in DCLRE1C.

Remarks on this clone: The antigen is undetermined.

The PCR had 60 Vbeta and 13 Jbeta primers. Libraries were prepared by immunoSEQ multiplex PCR; TCRdb keeps only in-frame clonotypes and omits some of them. The sample has under 200,000 clones. There are 15 residues in the CDR3. V was clipped by 6 bases and J by 1 base; unmatched bases: 8. Germline V gives CDR1 MNHEY, CDR2 SMNVEV (reference sequence). This chain connects TRBV27 to TRBJ2-5, with 7 bases matching TRBD1. The source of this sequence is a man younger than 40 in good health and CMV-seronegative. Material for sequencing was PBMCs. The CDR3 DNA reads TGTGCCAGCAGCCCCGGGACAGCCTTCCAAGAGACCCAGTACTTC. The encoded protein is CASSPGTAFQETQYF.